The T cell receptor (delta chain) described here comes from a study of γδ T cells in repeated Plasmodium falciparum infection. About the research overall: Four controlled malaria infections with P. falciparum NF54 spanned about 600 days.

With 4 bases removed from V and 2 bases from J, the gap between germline ends came to 26 bases. CDR3 length: 19 residues. Germline V gives CDR1 TSWWSYY, CDR2 QGS. Sequencing covered both gamma and delta TCR chains per sample. TCRdb re-called the multiplex PCR reads with CATT. The sample carries 75,000 to 95,000 delta-chain clones, roughly 0.9% recorded once. Bulk repertoires came from Vgamma9/Vdelta2+ or Vdelta2-negative gammadelta T cells flow-sorted from PBMC. Remarks on this clone: Translating this DNA gives a protein that differs at residue 12 from the TCRdb one, which belongs to a much larger clone; a read error is likely, and the protein shown is this translation.

The chain links TRDV1 to TRDJ1, with D perhaps given as TRDD2 or TRDD3 (6 bases each). The J gene is not listed in TCRdb, so it was assigned here from a DNA match to germline. This TCR came from a pool of human donors (malaria-infected and uninfected, not separated). The sample consisted of gamma-delta T cells from blood. The CDR3 DNA reads as TGTGCTCTTGGGGTTTCCTGTGGGGATCCTACCCGTGGGACCGATAAACTCATCTTT. It encodes CALGVSCGDPTRGTDKLIF.